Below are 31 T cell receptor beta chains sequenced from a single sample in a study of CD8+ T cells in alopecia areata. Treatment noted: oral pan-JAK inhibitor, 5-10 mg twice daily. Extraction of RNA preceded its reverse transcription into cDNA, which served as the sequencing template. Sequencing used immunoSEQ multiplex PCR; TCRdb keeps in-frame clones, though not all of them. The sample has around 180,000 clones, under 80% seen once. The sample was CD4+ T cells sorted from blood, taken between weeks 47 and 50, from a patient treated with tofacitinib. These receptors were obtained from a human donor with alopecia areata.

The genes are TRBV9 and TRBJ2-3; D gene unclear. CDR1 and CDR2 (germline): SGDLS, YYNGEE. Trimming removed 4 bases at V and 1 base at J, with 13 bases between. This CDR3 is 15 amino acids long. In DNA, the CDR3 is TGTGCCAGCAGCCCGAGGTCCACCGGCACAGATACGCAGTATTTT. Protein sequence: CASSPRSTGTDTQYF.

The DNA of the CDR3 is TGTGCCTCCCGTTCCGGGGAAGAGACCCAGTACTTC. Its protein product is CASRSGEETQYF. The J gene is TRBJ2-5, the V gene TRBV30; possible D gene TRBD2, 5 bases. The CDR3 has 12 residues. The V gene's germline CDR1 is GTSNPN and CDR2 SVGIG (reference sequence). Trimming pared 7 bases from V and 3 bases from J, leaving 12 bases between. Drawing the rest from reference TRBV30 and TRBJ2-5, the complete variable domain is SQTIHQWPATLVQPVGSPLSLECTVEGTSNPNLYWYRQAAGRGLQLLFYSVGIGQISSEVPQNLSASRPQDRQFILSSKKLLLSDSGFYLCASRSGEETQYFGPGTRLLVL.

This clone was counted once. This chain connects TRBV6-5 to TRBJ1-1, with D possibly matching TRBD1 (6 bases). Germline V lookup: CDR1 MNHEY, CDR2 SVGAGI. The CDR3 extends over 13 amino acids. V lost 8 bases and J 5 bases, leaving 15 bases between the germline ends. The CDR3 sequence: CASYRGRGTEAFF. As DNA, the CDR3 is TGTGCCAGCTATCGGGGGCGCGGGACTGAAGCTTTCTTT.

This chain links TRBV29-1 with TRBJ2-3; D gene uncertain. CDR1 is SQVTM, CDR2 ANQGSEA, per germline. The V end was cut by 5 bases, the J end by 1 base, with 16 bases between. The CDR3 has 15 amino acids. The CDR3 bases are TGCAGCGTTCTTGGGCCCCTCGTCGGCACAGATACGCAGTATTTT. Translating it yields CSVLGPLVGTDTQYF.

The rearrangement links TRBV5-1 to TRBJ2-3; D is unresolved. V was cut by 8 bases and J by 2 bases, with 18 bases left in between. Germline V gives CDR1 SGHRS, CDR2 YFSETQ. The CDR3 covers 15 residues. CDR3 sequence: CASRERTGDTDTQYF. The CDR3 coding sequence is TGCGCCAGTCGCGAAAGGACGGGTGACACAGATACGCAGTATTTT.

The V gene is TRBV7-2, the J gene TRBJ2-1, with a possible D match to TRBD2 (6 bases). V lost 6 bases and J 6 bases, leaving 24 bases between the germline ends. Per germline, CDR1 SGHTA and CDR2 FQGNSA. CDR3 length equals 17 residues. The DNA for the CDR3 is TGTGCCAGCAGTTACACCGCCGGGACTCGAATACCCAATGAGCAGTTCTTC. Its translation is CASSYTAGTRIPNEQFF.

The CDR3 DNA is TGTGCCAGCAGGGGAAGGCGGCTTGGGCAGTATTTT. Its translation: CASRGRRLGQYF. The rearrangement joins TRBV25-1 to TRBJ2-3; no definite D call. The CDR3 totals 12 residues. Looked up from germline, CDR1 is MGHDK and CDR2 is SYGVNS. The V gene lost 6 bases and the J gene lost 11 bases, with 15 bases spanning the gap. Filled out from reference TRBV25-1 and TRBJ2-3, the complete variable domain reads EADIYQTPRYLVIGTGKKITLECSQTMGHDKMYWYQQDPGMELHLIHYSYGVNSTEKGDLSSESTVSRIRTEHFPLTLESARPSHTSQYLCASRGRRLGQYFGPGTRLTVL.

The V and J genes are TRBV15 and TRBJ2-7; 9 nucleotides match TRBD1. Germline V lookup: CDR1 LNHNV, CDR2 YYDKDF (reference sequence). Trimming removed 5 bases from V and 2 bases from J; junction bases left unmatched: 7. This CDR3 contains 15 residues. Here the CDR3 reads CATSSGDRDTYEQYF. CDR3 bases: TGTGCCACCAGCTCCGGGGACAGGGACACCTACGAGCAGTACTTC.

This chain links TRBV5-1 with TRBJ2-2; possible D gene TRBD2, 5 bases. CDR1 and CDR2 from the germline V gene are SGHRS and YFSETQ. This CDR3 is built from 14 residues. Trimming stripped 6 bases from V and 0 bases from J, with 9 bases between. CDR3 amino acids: CASKRDTNTGELFF. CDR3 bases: TGCGCCAGCAAGAGGGATACGAACACCGGGGAGCTGTTTTTT. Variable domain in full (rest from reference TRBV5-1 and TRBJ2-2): KAGVTQTPRYLIKTRGQQVTLSCSPISGHRSVSWYQQTPGQGLQFLFEYFSETQRNKGNFPGRFSGRQFSNSRSEMNVSTLELGDSALYLCASKRDTNTGELFFGEGSRLTVL.

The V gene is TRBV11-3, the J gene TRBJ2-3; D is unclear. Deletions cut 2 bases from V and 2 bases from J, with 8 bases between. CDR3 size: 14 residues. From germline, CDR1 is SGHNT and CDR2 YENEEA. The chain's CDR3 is CASSLKGPTDTQYF. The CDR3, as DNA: TGTGCCAGCAGCTTAAAGGGTCCCACAGATACGCAGTATTTT.

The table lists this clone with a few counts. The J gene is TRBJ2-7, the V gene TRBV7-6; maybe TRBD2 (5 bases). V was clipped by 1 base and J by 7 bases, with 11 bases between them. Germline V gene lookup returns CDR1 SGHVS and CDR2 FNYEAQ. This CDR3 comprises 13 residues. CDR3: CASSLGGLREQYF. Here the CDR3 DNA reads TGTGCCAGCAGCTTAGGAGGGCTCCGGGAGCAGTACTTC.

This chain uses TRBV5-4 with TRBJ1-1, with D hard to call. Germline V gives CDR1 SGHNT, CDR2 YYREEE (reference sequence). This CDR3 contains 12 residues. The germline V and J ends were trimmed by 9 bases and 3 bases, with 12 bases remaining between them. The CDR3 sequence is CATKKPDTEAFF. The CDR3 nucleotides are TGTGCCACCAAGAAACCGGACACTGAAGCTTTCTTT.

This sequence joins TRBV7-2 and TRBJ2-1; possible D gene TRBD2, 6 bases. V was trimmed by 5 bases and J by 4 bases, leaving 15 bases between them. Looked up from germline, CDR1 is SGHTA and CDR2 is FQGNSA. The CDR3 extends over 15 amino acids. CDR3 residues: CASSPAGGKYNEQFF. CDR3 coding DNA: TGTGCCAGCAGCCCGGCTGGCGGGAAGTACAATGAGCAGTTCTTC.

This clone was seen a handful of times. For the CDR3, the DNA is TGCAGCGCGGACAGGGGATCGTACACTGAAGCTTTCTTT. Residues: CSADRGSYTEAFF. The V call is TRBV29-1, the J call TRBJ1-1; 9 positions match TRBD1. Germline V gene data show CDR1 as SQVTM and CDR2 as ANQGSEA. The CDR3 consists of 13 residues. V gave up 7 bases and J gave up 3 bases; unmatched junction bases: 6.

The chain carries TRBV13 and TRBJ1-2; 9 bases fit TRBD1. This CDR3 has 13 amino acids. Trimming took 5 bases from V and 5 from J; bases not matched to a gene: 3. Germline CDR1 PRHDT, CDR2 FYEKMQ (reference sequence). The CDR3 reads CASSPGQGYGYTF. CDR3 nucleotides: TGTGCCAGCAGCCCGGGACAGGGATATGGCTACACCTTC.

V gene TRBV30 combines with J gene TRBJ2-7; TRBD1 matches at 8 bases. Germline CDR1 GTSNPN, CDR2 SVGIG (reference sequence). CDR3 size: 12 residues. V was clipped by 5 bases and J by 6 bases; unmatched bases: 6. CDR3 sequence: CAWGQGLGEQYF. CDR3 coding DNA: TGTGCCTGGGGACAGGGATTGGGCGAGCAGTACTTC. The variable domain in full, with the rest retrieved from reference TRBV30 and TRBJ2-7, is SQTIHQWPATLVQPVGSPLSLECTVEGTSNPNLYWYRQAAGRGLQLLFYSVGIGQISSEVPQNLSASRPQDRQFILSSKKLLLSDSGFYLCAWGQGLGEQYFGPGTRLTVT.

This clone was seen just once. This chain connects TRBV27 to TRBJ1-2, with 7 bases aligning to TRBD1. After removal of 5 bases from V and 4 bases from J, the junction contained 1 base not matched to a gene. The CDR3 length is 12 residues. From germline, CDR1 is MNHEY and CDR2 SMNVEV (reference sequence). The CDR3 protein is CASSRQGYGYTF. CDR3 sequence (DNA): TGTGCCAGCAGTAGACAGGGCTATGGCTACACCTTC.

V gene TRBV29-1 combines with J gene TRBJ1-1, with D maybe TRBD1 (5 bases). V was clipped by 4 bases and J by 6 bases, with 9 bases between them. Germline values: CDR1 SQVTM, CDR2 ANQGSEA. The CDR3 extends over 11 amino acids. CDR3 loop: CSVAQGPEAFF. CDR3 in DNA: TGCAGCGTTGCGCAGGGTCCTGAAGCTTTCTTT.

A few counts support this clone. The CDR3 region is CSVVPGSLSHTF. CDR3 bases: TGCAGCGTTGTACCGGGCTCCTTGTCGCACACCTTC. The chain links TRBV29-1 to TRBJ1-2; D is uncertain. The CDR3 totals 12 residues. V gave up 4 bases and J gave up 12 bases, with 18 bases separating them. Germline CDR1 is SQVTM and CDR2 is ANQGSEA.

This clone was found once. CDR3 protein: CASSQDPGGHYGYTF. The CDR3 DNA follows: TGCGCCAGCAGCCAAGATCCAGGGGGGCACTATGGCTACACCTTC. J is TRBJ1-2 and V is TRBV4-1; TRBD1 agrees at 7 bases. The CDR3 has 15 residues. Germline V lookup: CDR1 MGHRA, CDR2 YSYEKL. Trimming cost V 0 bases and J 3 bases; bases outside gene matches: 4.

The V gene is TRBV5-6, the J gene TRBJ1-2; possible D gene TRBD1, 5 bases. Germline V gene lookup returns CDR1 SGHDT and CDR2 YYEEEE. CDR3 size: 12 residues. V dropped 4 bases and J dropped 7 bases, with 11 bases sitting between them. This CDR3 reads CASSAQGSGYTF. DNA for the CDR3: TGTGCCAGCAGCGCGCAGGGATCTGGCTACACCTTC.

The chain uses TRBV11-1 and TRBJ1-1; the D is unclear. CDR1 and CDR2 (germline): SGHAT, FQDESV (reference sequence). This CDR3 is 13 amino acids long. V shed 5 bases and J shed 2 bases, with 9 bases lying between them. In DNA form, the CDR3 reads TGTGCCAGCAGCCAGAAACAAAACACTGAAGCTTTCTTT. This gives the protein CASSQKQNTEAFF.

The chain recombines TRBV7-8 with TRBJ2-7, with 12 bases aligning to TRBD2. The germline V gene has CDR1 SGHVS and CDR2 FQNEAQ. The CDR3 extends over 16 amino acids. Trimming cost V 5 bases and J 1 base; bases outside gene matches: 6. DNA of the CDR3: TGTGCCAGCAGCCCAAGACTAGCGGGGGATTCCTACGAGCAGTACTTC. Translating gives CASSPRLAGDSYEQYF.

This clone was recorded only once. In DNA form, the CDR3 reads TGTGCCAGCAGTTTTGGGCAGGGCTATGGCTACACCTTC. Protein product: CASSFGQGYGYTF. The J gene is TRBJ1-2, the V gene TRBV27; D may be TRBD1 (5 bases). Trimming took off 3 bases at V and 4 bases at J, with 9 bases between the two ends. Per the germline V gene, CDR1 is MNHEY and CDR2 is SMNVEV (reference sequence). The CDR3 contains 13 residues.

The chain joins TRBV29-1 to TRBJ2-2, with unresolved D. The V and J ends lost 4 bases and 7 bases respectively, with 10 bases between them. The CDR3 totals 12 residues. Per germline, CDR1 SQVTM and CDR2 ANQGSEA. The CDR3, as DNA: TGCAGCGTTGCACTGTTTAACGGGGAGCTGTTTTTT. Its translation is CSVALFNGELFF.

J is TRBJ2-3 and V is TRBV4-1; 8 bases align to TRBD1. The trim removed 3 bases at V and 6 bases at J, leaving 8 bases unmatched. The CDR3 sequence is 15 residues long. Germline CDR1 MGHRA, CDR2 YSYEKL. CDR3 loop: CASSQDRVRGDTQYF. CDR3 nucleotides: TGCGCCAGCAGCCAGGACAGGGTTCGAGGGGATACGCAGTATTTT.

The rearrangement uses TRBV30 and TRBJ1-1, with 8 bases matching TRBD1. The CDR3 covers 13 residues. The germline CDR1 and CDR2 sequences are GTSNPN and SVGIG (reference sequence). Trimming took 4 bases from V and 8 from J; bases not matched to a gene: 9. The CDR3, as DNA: TGTGCCTGGATGAGCCAGGGGGCTACGGAAGCTTTCTTT. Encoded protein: CAWMSQGATEAFF.

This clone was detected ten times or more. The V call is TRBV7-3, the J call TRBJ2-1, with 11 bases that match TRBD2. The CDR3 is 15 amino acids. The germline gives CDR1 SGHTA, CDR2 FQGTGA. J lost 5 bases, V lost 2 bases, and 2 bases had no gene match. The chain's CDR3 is CASSLRLAGNNEQFF. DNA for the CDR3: TGTGCCAGCAGCTTACGACTAGCGGGGAACAATGAGCAGTTCTTC.

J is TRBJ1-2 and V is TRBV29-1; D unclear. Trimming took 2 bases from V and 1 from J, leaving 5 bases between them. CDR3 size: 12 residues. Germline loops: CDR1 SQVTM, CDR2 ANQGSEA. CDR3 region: CSVESNNYGYTF. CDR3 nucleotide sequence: TGCAGCGTTGAATCCAATAACTATGGCTACACCTTC. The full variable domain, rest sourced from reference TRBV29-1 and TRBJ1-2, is SAVISQKPSRDICQRGTSLTIQCQVDSQVTMMFWYRQQPGQSLTLIATANQGSEATYESGFVIDKFPISRPNLTFSTLTVSNMSPEDSSIYLCSVESNNYGYTFGSGTRLTVV.

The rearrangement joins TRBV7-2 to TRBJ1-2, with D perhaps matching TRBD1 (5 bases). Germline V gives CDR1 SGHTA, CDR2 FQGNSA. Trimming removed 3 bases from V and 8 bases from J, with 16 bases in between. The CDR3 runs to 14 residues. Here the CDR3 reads CASSLGSRAGGYTF. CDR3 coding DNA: TGTGCCAGCAGCTTGGGTTCCAGGGCCGGCGGCTACACCTTC.

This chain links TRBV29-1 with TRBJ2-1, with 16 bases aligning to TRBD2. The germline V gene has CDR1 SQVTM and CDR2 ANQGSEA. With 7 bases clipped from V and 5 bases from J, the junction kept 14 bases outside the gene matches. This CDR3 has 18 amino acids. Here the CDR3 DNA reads TGCAGCGCCGCGCCCCCCGGGACTAGCGGGGGGGTCAACAATGAGCAGTTCTTC. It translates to CSAAPPGTSGGVNNEQFF.